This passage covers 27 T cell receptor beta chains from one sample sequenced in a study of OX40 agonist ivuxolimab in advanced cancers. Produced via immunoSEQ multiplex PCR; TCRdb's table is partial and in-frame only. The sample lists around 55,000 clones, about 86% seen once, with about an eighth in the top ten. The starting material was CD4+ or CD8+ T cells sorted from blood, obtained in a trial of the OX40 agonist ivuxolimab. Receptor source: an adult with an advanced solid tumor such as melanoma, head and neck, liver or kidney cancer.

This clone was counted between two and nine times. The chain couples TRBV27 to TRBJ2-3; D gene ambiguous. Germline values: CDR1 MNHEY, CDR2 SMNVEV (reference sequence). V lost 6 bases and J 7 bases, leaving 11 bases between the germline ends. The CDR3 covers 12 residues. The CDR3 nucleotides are TGTGCCAGCAGCCTCCTGGGCCATACGCAGTATTTT. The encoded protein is CASSLLGHTQYF.

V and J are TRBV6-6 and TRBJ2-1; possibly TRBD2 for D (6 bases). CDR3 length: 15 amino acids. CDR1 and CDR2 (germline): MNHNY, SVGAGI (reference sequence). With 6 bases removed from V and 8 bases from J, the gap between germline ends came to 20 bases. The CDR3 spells CASRNRDSSWDEQFF. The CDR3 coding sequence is TGTGCCAGCAGAAACCGGGACTCGAGTTGGGATGAGCAGTTCTTC.

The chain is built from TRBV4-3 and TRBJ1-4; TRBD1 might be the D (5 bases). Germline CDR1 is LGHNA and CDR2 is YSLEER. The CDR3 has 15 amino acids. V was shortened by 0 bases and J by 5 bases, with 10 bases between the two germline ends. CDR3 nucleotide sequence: TGCGCCAGCAGCCAAGATCGGGGCTTCAATGAAAAACTGTTTTTT. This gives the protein CASSQDRGFNEKLFF.

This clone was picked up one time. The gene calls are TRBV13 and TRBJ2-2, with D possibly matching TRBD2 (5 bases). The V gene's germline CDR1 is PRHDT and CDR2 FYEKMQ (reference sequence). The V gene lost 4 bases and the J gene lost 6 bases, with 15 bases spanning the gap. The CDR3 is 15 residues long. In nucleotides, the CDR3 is TGTGCCAGCAGCTCCGGACTCCCCGAGGCCGGGGAGCTGTTTTTT. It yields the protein CASSSGLPEAGELFF.

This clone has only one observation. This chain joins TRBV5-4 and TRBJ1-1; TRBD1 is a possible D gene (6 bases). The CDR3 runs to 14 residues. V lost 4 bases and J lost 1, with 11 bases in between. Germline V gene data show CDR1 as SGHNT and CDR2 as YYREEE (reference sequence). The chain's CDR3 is CASSGGHSNTEAFF. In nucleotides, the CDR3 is TGTGCCAGCAGCGGGGGACACTCGAACACTGAAGCTTTCTTT.

The CDR3 loop is CASSTQGWANEKLFF. The CDR3 DNA reads TGTGCCAGTAGTACTCAGGGTTGGGCTAATGAAAAACTGTTTTTT. This chain joins TRBV19 and TRBJ1-4, with TRBD1 as a possible D gene (5 bases). Between the trimmed V and J ends, which lost 4 bases and 3 bases, there was a span of 12 bases. The CDR3 is 15 residues long. CDR1 and CDR2 from the germline V gene are LNHDA and SQIVND (reference sequence).

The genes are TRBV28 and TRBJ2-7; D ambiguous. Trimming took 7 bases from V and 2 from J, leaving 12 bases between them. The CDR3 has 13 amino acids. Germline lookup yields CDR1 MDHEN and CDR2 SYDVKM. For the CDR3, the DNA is TGTGCCAGCAACCCGGTCAGAGCCTACGAGCAGTACTTC. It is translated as CASNPVRAYEQYF.

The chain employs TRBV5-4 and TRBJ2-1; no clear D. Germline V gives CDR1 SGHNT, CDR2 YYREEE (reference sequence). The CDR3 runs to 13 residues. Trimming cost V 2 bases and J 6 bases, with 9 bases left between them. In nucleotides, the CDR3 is TGTGCCAGCAGCTTTACCGTAGGCAATGAGCAGTTCTTC. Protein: CASSFTVGNEQFF.

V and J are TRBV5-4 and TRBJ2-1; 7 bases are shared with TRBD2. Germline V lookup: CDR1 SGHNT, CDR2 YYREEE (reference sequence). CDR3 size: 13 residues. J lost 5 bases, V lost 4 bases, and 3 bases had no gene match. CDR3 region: CASSPGGDNEQFF. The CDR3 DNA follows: TGTGCCAGCAGCCCGGGGGGAGACAATGAGCAGTTCTTC.

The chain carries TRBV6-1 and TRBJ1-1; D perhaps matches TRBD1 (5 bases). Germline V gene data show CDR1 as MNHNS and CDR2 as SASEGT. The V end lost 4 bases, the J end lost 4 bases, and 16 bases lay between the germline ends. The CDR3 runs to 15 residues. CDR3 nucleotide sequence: TGTGCCAGCAGTGTCCTTCGGGGGGATAGCACTGAAGCTTTCTTT. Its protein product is CASSVLRGDSTEAFF.

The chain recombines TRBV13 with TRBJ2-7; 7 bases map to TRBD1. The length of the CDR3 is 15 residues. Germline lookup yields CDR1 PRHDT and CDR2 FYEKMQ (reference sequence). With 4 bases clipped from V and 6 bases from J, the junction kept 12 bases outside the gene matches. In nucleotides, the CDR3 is TGTGCCAGCAGCTCAGGGGGACAGACTTTTATCGAGCAGTACTTC. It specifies CASSSGGQTFIEQYF.

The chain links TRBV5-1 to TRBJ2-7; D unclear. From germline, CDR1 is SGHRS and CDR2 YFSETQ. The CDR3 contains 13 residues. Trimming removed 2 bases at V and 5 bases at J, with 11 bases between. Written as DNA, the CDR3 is TGCGCCAGCAGCTTTAGGCGTAGCCACGAGCAGTACTTC. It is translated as CASSFRRSHEQYF.

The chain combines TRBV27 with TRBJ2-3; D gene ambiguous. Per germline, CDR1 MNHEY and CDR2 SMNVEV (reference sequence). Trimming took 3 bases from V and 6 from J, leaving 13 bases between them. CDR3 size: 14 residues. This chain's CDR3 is CASSLSGFTDTQYF. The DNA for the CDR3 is TGTGCCAGCAGTTTGTCGGGTTTTACGGATACGCAGTATTTT.

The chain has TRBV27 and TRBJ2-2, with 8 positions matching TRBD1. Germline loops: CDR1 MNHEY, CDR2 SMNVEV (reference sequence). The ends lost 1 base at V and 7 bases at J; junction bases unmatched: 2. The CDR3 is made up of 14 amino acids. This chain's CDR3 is CASSLLQGVGELFF. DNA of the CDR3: TGTGCCAGCAGTTTATTACAGGGGGTCGGGGAGCTGTTTTTT.

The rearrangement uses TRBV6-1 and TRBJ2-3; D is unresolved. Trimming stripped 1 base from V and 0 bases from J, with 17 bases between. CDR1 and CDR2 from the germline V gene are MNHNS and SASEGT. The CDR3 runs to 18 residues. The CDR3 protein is CASSEEGLGISSTDTQYF. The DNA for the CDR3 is TGTGCCAGCAGTGAAGAGGGTCTCGGTATCTCTAGCACAGATACGCAGTATTTT.

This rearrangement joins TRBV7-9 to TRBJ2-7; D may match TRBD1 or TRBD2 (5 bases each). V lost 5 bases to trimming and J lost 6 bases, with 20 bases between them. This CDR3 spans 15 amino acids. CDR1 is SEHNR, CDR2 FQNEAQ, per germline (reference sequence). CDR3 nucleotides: TGTGCCAGCAGCCCTTCCGGGACGGGGATCGGCGAGCAGTACTTC. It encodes CASSPSGTGIGEQYF.

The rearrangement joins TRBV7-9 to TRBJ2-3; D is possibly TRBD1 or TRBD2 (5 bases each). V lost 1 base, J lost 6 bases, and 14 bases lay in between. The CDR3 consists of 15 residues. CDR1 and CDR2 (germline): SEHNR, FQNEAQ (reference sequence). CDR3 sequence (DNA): TGTGCCAGCAGCTTAGAGAGGCTAGCAGGGGATACGCAGTATTTT. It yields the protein CASSLERLAGDTQYF.

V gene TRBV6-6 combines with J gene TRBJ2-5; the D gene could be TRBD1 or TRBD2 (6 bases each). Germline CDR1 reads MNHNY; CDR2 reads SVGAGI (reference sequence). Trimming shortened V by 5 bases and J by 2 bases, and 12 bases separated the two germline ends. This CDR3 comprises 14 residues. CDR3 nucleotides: TGTGCCAGCAGTGGGTGGGGGGCACAAGAGACCCAGTACTTC. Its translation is CASSGWGAQETQYF.

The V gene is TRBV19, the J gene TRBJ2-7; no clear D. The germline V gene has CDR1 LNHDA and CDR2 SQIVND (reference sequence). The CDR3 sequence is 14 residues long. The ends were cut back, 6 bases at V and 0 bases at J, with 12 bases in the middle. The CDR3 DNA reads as TGTGCCAGTAGACTCGCCTGGACCTCCTACGAGCAGTACTTC. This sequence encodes CASRLAWTSYEQYF.

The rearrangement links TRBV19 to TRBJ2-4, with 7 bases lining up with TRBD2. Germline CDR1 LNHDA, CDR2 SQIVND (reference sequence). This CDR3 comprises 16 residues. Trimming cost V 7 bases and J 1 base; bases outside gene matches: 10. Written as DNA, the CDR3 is TGTGCCAGTAAACCCCTGGGGGGGTCTGCCAAAAACATTCAGTACTTC. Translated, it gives CASKPLGGSAKNIQYF. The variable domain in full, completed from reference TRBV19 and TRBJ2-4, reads DGGITQSPKYLFRKEGQNVTLSCEQNLNHDAMYWYRQDPGQGLRLIYYSQIVNDFQKGDIAEGYSVSREKKESFPLTVTSAQKNPTAFYLCASKPLGGSAKNIQYFGAGTRLSVL.

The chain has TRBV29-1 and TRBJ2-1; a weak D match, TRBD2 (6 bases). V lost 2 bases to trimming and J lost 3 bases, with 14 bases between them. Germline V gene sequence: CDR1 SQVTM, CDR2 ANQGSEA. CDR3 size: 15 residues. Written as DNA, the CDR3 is TGCAGCGTTGAACTAGCGAAGAGTGGCTACAATGAGCAGTTCTTC. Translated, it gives CSVELAKSGYNEQFF.

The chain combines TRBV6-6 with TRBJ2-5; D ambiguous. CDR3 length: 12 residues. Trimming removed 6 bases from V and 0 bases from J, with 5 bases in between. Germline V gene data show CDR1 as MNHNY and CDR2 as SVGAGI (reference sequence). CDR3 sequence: CASRTYQETQYF. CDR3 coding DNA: TGTGCCAGCAGAACGTACCAAGAGACCCAGTACTTC.

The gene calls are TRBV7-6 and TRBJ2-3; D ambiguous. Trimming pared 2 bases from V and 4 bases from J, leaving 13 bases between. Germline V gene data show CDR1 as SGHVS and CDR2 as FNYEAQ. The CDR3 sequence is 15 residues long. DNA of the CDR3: TGTGCCAGCAGCTTACACTTAGCCGGGTCAGATACGCAGTATTTT. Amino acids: CASSLHLAGSDTQYF.

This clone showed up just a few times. The CDR3 DNA reads as TGTGCCACCTTACAAATGGACACCGATCAGCCCCAGCATTTT. Its protein product is CATLQMDTDQPQHF. V and J are TRBV2 and TRBJ1-5; possible D gene TRBD1, 5 bases. V lost 10 bases and J 5 bases, leaving 18 bases between the germline ends. Germline loops: CDR1 SNHLY, CDR2 FYNNEI. The CDR3 consists of 14 residues.

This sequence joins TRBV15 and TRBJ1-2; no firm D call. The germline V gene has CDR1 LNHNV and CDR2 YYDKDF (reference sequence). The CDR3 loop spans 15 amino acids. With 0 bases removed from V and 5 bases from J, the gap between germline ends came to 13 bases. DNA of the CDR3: TGTGCCACCAGCAGAGACGACACGGACGGGTATGGCTACACCTTC. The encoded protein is CATSRDDTDGYGYTF. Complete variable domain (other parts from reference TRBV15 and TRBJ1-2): DAMVIQNPRYQVTQFGKPVTLSCSQTLNHNVMYWYQQKSSQAPKLLFHYYDKDFNNEADTPDNFQSRRPNTSFCFLDIRSPGLGDTAMYLCATSRDDTDGYGYTFGSGTRLTVV.

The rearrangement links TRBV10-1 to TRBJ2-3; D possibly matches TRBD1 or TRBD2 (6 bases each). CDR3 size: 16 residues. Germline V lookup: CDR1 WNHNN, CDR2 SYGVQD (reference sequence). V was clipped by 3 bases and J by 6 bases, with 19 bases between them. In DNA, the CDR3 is TGCGCCAGCAGTGAAACCGTGGGGGGCGCGGGCGATACGCAGTATTTT. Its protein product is CASSETVGGAGDTQYF.

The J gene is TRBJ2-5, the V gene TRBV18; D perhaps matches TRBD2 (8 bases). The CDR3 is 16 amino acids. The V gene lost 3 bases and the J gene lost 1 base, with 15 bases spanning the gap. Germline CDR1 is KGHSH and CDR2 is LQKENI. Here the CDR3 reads CASSPGLGGTQETQYF. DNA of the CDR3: TGTGCCAGCTCACCGGGACTAGGGGGCACCCAAGAGACCCAGTACTTC. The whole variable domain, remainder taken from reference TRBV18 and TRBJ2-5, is NAGVMQNPRHLVRRRGQEARLRCSPMKGHSHVYWYRQLPEEGLKFMVYLQKENIIDESGMPKERFSAEFPKEGPSILRIQQVVRGDSAAYFCASSPGLGGTQETQYFGPGTRLLVL.